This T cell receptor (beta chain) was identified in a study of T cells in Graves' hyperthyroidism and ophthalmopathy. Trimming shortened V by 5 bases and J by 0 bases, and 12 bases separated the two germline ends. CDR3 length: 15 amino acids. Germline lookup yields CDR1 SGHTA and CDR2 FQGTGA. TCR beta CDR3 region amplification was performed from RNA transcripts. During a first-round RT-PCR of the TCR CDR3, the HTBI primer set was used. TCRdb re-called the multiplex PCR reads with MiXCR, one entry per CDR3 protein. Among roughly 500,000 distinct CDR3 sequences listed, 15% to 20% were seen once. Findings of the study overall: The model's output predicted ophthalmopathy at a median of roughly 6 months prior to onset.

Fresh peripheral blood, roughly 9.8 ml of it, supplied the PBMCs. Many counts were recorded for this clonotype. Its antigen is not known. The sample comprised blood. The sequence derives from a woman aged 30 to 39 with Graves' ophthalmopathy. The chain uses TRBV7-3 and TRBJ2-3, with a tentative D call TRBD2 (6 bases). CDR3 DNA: TGTGCCAGCAGCCCCTGGGGGACTAGCACAGATACGCAGTATTTT. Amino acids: CASSPWGTSTDTQYF.